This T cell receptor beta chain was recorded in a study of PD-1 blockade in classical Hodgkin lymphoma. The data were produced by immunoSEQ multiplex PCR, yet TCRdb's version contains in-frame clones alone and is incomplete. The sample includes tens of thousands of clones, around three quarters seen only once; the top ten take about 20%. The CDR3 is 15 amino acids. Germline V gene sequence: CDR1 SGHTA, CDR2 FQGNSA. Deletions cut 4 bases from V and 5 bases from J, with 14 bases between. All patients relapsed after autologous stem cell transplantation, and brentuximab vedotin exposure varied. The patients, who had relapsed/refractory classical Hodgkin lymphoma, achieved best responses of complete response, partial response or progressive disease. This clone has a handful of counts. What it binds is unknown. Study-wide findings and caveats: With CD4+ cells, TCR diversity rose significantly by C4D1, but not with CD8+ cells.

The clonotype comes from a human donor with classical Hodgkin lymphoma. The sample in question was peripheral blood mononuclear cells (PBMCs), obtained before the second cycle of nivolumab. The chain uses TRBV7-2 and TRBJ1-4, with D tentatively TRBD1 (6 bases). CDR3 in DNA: TGTGCCAGCAGCTCTGGACAGAGCTCGAATGAAAAACTGTTTTTT. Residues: CASSSGQSSNEKLFF.